The 6 T cell receptor beta chains below all came from one sample that was sequenced in a study of T cells in Graves' hyperthyroidism and ophthalmopathy. Amplified TCR beta CDR3 regions derived from RNA transcripts. The study used the HTBI primer set for a first-round RT-PCR of the TCR CDR3. Via MiXCR, TCRdb re-called the multiplex PCR reads, giving one row per CDR3 protein. This sample has 450,000 to 550,000 distinct CDR3 sequences, with roughly 24% found just once. The specimen was blood. The receptors were gathered from a woman in her twenties or thirties with Graves' ophthalmopathy.

This clonotype was seen more than once but under ten times. This chain joins TRBV3-1 and TRBJ2-6; weak D call: TRBD1 (5 bases). The CDR3 loop spans 17 amino acids. Germline V gives CDR1 LGHDT, CDR2 YNNKEL (reference sequence). Trimming stripped 2 bases from V and 4 bases from J, with 15 bases between. The CDR3 DNA is TGTGCCAGCAGCCAAATGGCAGGGCGATCGGGGGCCAACGTCCTGACTTTC. It is translated as CASSQMAGRSGANVLTF.

The J gene is TRBJ2-7, the V gene TRBV6-1; TRBD2 might be the D (6 bases). Germline V gene data show CDR1 as MNHNS and CDR2 as SASEGT. The CDR3 consists of 13 residues. V dropped 8 bases and J dropped 5 bases, with 16 bases sitting between them. The CDR3 sequence: CASQCRDCNEQYF. The DNA of the CDR3 is TGTGCCAGCCAATGCCGGGACTGCAACGAGCAGTACTTC.

Ten or more counts support this clonotype. The chain recombines TRBV2 with TRBJ1-5; D possibly corresponds to TRBD1 (6 bases). CDR1 and CDR2 from the germline V gene are SNHLY and FYNNEI. The CDR3 is 12 residues long. Trimming cost V 7 bases and J 10 bases, with 14 bases left between them. The CDR3 coding sequence is TGTGCCAGCAACAGGGTGGGGCACCCCCAGCATTTT. Protein product: CASNRVGHPQHF.

This clonotype has a count of ten or more. The chain combines TRBV27 with TRBJ1-1; D unclear. CDR1 is MNHEY, CDR2 SMNVEV, per germline (reference sequence). The CDR3 contains 13 residues. Deletions cut 6 bases from V and 1 base from J, with 9 bases between. CDR3 bases: TGTGCCAGCAGGCCCTTTAAGAACACTGAAGCTTTCTTT. It codes for CASRPFKNTEAFF.

This clonotype was counted at least ten times. The chain combines TRBV6-5 with TRBJ2-2; D possibly corresponds to TRBD2 (5 bases). The CDR3 length is 17 residues. Germline V lookup: CDR1 MNHEY, CDR2 SVGAGI. V was pared by 0 bases and J by 2 bases, with 13 bases between. The CDR3 loop reads CASSYSHSRVNTGELFF. The CDR3 DNA reads as TGTGCCAGCAGTTACTCACATTCGCGGGTAAACACCGGGGAGCTGTTTTTT.

This chain uses TRBV4-3 with TRBJ1-1; D is unresolved. The CDR3 length is 14 residues. V lost 4 bases to trimming and J lost 1 base, with 10 bases between them. Germline V gene sequence: CDR1 LGHNA, CDR2 YSLEER. The CDR3 protein is CASSRLESNTEAFF. The CDR3 nucleotides read TGCGCCAGCAGCCGCCTCGAGTCGAACACTGAAGCTTTCTTT.